This T cell receptor (beta chain) was identified in a study of OX40 agonist ivuxolimab in advanced cancers. The wider study: Ivuxolimab, an antibody acting as an agonist of OX40 (CD134), was used to treat patients.

Assay used: immunoSEQ multiplex PCR; TCRdb lists only in-frame clones, some missing. The sample has some 100,000 clones, around 89% seen once. In germline, CDR1 is MNHEY, CDR2 SVGAGI. CDR3 size: 15 residues. V was clipped by 6 bases and J by 4 bases, with 16 bases between them. The chain has TRBV6-5 and TRBJ1-5, with D unresolved. This clonotype originated in an adult with an advanced solid tumor such as melanoma, head and neck, liver or kidney cancer. The material sequenced was CD4+ or CD8+ T cells sorted from blood, taken in a trial of the OX40 agonist ivuxolimab. The CDR3 spells CASSPVVGRNQPQHF. CDR3 bases: TGTGCCAGCAGCCCGGTTGTGGGTCGGAATCAGCCCCAGCATTTT.